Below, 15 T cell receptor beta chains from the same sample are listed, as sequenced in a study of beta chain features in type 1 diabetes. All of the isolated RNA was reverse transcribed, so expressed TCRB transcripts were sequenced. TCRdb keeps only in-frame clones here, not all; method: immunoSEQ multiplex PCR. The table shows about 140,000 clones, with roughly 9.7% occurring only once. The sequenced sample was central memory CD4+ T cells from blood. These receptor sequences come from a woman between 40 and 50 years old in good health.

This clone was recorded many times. In nucleotides, the CDR3 is TGTGCCAGCAGCTTATGGACAGGGCCTGGAAACACCATATATTTT. Amino acid sequence: CASSLWTGPGNTIYF. V and J are TRBV7-9 and TRBJ1-3, with 8 bases matching TRBD1. This CDR3 region has 15 residues. Losses at the gene ends were 2 bases for V and 2 bases for J; bases not matched to a gene: 2. Germline CDR1 is SEHNR and CDR2 is FQNEAQ (reference sequence).

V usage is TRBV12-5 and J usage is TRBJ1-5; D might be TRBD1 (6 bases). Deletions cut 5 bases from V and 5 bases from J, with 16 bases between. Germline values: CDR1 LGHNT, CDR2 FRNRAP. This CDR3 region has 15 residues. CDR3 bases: TGTGCTAGTGGTCCGACCAGGGGTGCCGATCAGCCCCAGCATTTT. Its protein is CASGPTRGADQPQHF.

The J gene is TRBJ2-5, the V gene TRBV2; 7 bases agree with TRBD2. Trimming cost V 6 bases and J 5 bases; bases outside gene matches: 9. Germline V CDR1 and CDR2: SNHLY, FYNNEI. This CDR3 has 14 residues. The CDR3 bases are TGTGCCAGCAGCTTAAGACTAGCCGCTGAGACCCAGTACTTC. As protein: CASSLRLAAETQYF.

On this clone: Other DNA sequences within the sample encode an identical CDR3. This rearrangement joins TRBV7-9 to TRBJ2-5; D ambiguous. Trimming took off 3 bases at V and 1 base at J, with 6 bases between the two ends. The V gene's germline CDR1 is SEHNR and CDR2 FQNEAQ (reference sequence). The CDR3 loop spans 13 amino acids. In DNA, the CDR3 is TGTGCCAGCAGCTTGGGCAGCCAAGAGACCCAGTACTTC. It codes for CASSLGSQETQYF.

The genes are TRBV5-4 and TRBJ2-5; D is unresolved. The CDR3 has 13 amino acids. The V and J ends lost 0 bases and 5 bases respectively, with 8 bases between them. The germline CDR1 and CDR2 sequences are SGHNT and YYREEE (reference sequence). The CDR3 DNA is TGTGCCAGCAGCTTGGGACTTGGTGAGACCCAGTACTTC. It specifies CASSLGLGETQYF.

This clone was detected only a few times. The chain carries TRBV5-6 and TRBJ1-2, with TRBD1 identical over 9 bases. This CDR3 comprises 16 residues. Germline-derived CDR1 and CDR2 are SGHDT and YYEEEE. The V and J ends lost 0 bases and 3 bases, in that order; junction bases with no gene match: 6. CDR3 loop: CASSLGPGQGDYGYTF. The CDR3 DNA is TGTGCCAGCAGCTTGGGGCCGGGACAGGGTGACTATGGCTACACCTTC.

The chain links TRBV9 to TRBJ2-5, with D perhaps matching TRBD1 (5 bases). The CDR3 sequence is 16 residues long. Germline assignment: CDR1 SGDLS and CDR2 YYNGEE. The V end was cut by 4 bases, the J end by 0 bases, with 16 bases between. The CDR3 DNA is TGTGCCAGCAGCACCTGGGAAGCAGGGTACCAAGAGACCCAGTACTTC. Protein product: CASSTWEAGYQETQYF.

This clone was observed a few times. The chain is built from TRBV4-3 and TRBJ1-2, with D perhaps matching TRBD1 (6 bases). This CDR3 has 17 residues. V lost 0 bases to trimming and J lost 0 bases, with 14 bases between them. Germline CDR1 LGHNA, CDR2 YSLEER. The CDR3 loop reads CASSQDPAGTSNYGYTF. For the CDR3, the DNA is TGCGCCAGCAGCCAAGATCCCGCAGGGACATCTAACTATGGCTACACCTTC.

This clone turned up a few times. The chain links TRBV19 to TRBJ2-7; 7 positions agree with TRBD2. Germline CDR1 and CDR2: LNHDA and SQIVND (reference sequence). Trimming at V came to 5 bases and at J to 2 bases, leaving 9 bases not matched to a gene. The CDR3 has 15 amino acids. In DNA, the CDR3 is TGTGCCAGTAGTCCTACTAGCGTAGTCACCTACGAGCAGTACTTC. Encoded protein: CASSPTSVVTYEQYF.

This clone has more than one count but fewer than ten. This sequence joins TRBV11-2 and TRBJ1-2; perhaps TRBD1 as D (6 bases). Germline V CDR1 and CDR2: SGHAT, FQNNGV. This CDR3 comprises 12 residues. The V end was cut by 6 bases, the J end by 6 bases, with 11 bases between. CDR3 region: CASSRDTDGYTF. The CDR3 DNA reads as TGTGCCAGCAGTCGGGACACTGATGGCTACACCTTC.

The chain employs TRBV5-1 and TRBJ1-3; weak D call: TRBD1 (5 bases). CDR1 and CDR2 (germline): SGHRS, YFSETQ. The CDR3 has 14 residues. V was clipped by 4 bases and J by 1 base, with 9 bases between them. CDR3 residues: CASSETVSGNTIYF. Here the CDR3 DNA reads TGCGCCAGCAGCGAGACAGTTTCTGGAAACACCATATATTTT.

The CDR3 reads CASSWGQINQPQHF. The CDR3 nucleotides are TGTGCCAGCAGCTGGGGACAAATTAATCAGCCCCAGCATTTT. The rearrangement joins TRBV7-8 to TRBJ1-5; perhaps TRBD1 as D (6 bases). The V gene's germline CDR1 is SGHVS and CDR2 FQNEAQ. The CDR3 sequence is 14 residues long. The V end lost 4 bases, the J end lost 4 bases, and 11 bases lay between the germline ends.

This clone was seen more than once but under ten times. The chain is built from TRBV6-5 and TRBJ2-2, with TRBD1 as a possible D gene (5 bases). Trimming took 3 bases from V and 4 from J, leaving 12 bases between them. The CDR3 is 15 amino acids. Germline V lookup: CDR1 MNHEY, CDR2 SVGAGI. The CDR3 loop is CASSYRQIPTGELFF. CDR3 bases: TGTGCCAGCAGTTATCGACAGATCCCCACCGGGGAGCTGTTTTTT.

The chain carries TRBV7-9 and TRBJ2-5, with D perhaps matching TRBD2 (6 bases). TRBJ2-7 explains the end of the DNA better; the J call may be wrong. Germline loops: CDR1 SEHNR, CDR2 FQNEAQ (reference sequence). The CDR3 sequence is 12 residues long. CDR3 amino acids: CASSRESYEQYF. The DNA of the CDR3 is TGTGCCAGCAGCCGGGAGTCCTACGAGCAGTACTTC.

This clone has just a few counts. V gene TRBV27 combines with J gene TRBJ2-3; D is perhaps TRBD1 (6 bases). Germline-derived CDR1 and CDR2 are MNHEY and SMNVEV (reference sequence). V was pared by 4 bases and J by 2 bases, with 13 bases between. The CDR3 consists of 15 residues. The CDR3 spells CASSSTDRFTDTQYF. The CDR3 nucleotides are TGTGCCAGCAGTTCCACGGACAGATTCACAGATACGCAGTATTTT.